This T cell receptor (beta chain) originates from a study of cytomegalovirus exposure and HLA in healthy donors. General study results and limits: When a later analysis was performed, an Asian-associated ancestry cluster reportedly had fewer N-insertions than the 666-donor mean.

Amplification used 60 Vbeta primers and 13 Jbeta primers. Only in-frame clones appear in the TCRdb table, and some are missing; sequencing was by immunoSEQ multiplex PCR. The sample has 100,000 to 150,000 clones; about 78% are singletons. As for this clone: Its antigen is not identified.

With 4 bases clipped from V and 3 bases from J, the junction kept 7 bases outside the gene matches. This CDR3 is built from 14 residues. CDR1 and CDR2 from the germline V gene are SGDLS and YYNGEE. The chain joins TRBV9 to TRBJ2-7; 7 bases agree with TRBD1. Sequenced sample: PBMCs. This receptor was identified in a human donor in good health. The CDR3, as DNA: TGTGCCAGCAGCCCCGGACAGGAGTACTACGAGCAGTACTTC. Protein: CASSPGQEYYEQYF.